This entry describes one T cell receptor (beta chain). TCRdb called the 5' RACE reads again in MiXCR, with one record for every CDR3 protein. The sample holds roughly 36,000 distinct CDR3 sequences, approximately 15% seen once. This record comes from a study of CD8 T cells in ankylosing spondylitis. The CDR3 is 15 residues long. Germline lookup yields CDR1 MNHEY and CDR2 SMNVEV (reference sequence). The germline V and J ends were trimmed by 2 bases and 2 bases, with 13 bases remaining between them. The sequencing input was blood. V is TRBV27 and J is TRBJ2-7, with D perhaps TRBD1 (6 bases). The clonotype originates from a male donor with ankylosing spondylitis or in good health (not recorded which). The CDR3 reads CASSLRAGDPYEQYF. The DNA of the CDR3 is TGTGCCAGCAGTTTAAGGGCAGGGGATCCCTACGAGCAGTACTTC.